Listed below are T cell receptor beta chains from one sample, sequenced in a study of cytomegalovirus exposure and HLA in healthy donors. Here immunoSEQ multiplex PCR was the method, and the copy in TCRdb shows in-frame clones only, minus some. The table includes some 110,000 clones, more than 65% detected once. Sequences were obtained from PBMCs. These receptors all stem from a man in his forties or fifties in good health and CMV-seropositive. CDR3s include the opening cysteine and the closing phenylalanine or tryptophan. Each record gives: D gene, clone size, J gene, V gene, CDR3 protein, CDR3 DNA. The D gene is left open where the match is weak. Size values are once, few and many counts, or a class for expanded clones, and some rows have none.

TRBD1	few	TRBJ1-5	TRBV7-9	CASSLGWDRGNQPQHF	TGTGCCAGCAGCTTAGGCTGGGACAGGGGTAATCAGCCCCAGCATTTT
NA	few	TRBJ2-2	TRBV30	CAWRGGGGELFF	TGTGCCTGGAGAGGAGGAGGGGGGGAGCTGTTTTTT
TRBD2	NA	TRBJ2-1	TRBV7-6	CASSLIGGSSYNEQFF	TGTGCCAGCAGCTTAATCGGCGGGAGTTCCTACAATGAGCAGTTCTTC
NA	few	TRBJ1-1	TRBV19	CASSIEGRNTEAFF	TGTGCCAGTAGTATCGAGGGCCGGAACACTGAAGCTTTCTTT
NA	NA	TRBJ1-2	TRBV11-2	CASSSREDRGGYTF	TGTGCCAGCAGCTCCAGGGAGGATAGGGGTGGCTACACCTTC
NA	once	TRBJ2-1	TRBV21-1	CASSTSLGVNEQFF	TGTGCCAGCAGCACCAGTTTGGGAGTCAATGAGCAGTTCTTC
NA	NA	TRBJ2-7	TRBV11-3	CASSPRTHSYEQYF	TGTGCCAGCAGCCCCAGGACACACTCCTACGAGCAGTACTTC
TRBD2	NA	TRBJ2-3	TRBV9	CASSTAPGLAGAMADTQYF	TGTGCCAGCAGCACGGCCCCGGGACTAGCGGGAGCTATGGCAGATACGCAGTATTTT
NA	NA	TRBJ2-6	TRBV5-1	CASSLFYSSSGANVLTF	TGCGCCAGCAGCTTGTTCTACAGCAGCTCTGGGGCCAACGTCCTGACTTTC
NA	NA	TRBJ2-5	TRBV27	CASGSGRKETQYF	TGTGCCAGCGGCTCCGGGAGAAAAGAGACCCAGTACTTC
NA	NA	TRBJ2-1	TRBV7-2	CASSQGVAGPNNEQFF	TGTGCCAGCAGCCAGGGGGTGGCGGGGCCCAACAATGAGCAGTTCTTC
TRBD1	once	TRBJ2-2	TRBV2	CASTSRGPRNTGELFF	TGTGCCAGCACGTCGAGGGGGCCCCGAAACACCGGGGAGCTGTTTTTT
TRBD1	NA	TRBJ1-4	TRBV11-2	CASSLGGQGYNEKLFF	TGTGCCAGCAGCTTAGGAGGACAGGGATATAATGAAAAACTGTTTTTT
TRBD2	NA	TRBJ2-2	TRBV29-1	CSAAPGGGTGELFF	TGCAGCGCCGCCCCCGGGGGAGGGACCGGGGAGCTGTTTTTT
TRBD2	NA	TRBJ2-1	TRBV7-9	CASSPEGLAVRRQFF	TGTGCCAGCAGCCCCGAGGGACTAGCGGTTAGGAGGCAGTTCTTC
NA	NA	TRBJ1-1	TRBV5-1	CASSLQGYTEAFF	TGCGCCAGCAGCTTGCAGGGTTACACTGAAGCTTTCTTT
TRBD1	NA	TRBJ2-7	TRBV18	CASSTGRQGNYEQYF	TGTGCCAGCTCAACGGGAAGACAGGGTAACTACGAGCAGTACTTC
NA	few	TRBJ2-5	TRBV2	CATENWSITQYF	TGTGCCACCGAGAATTGGTCGATTACCCAGTACTTC
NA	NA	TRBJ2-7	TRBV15	CATSRGPQGYEQYF	TGTGCCACCAGCAGAGGCCCACAGGGTTACGAGCAGTACTTC
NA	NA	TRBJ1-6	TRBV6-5	CASSYSGGVNSPLHF	TGTGCCAGCAGTTACTCTGGGGGGGTTAATTCACCCCTCCACTTT
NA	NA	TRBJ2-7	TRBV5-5	CASSLERREQYF	TGTGCCAGCAGCTTGGAAAGGCGGGAGCAGTACTTC
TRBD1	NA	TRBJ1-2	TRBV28	CASSTAGGYLGGYTF	TGTGCCAGCAGTACGGCAGGGGGCTACCTCGGAGGCTACACCTTC
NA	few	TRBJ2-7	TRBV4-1	CASSQEAVLTYEQYF	TGCGCCAGCAGCCAAGAGGCAGTTTTGACCTACGAGCAGTACTTC
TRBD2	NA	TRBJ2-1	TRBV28	CASSSLAGGGNEQFF	TGTGCCAGCAGTTCCCTAGCTGGGGGGGGTAATGAGCAGTTCTTC
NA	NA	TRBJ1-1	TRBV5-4	CASSFRGGNTEAFF	TGTGCCAGCAGCTTCAGGGGTGGGAACACTGAAGCTTTCTTT
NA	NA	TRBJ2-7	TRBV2	CASSNSYEQYF	TGTGCCAGCAGCAACTCCTACGAGCAGTACTTC
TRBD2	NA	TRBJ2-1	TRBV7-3	CASSSGLAGYNEQFF	TGTGCCAGCAGTTCGGGACTAGCGGGGTACAATGAGCAGTTCTTC